This paragraph covers one T cell receptor beta chain sequence. RNA amounts of about 0.5 to 1 ug underwent reverse transcription with random hexamers. One entry per CDR3 protein, called by TCRdb with MiXCR from the immunoSEQ multiplex PCR reads. The repertoire holds about 400,000 distinct CDR3 sequences, with more than 70% as singletons. The entry originates in a study of CD8 T cells in Susac syndrome. Deletions cut 0 bases from V and 3 bases from J, with 14 bases between. The V gene's germline CDR1 is WNHNN and CDR2 SYGVQD (reference sequence). The CDR3 runs 16 residues. The sequencing sample was made of CD8+ T cells from PBMCs. This TCR came from a human donor with multiple sclerosis. The rearrangement links TRBV10-1 to TRBJ1-1; weak D call: TRBD1 (5 bases). The CDR3 DNA sequence: TGCGCCAGCAGTGAGTCGACGATTAGGGGCGACACTGAAGCTTTCTTT. Translated, it gives CASSESTIRGDTEAFF.